These T cell receptor beta chains were read from a single sample in a study of blood T cells in healthy people across ages. Using its own MiXCR run on the 5' RACE reads, TCRdb lists one record per CDR3 protein. Of around 2 million distinct CDR3 sequences listed, approximately 40% are singletons. The source material was blood. Every receptor here comes from a human donor in good health. The CDR3 runs from the conserved cysteine through the conserved F or W. A D gene is named only where the DNA matches it firmly. Not every row has a clone size; where given, it reads once, few, many or a size class.

V: TRBV4-2; J: TRBJ1-5; size: few; D: TRBD1; DNA: TGTGCCAGCAGCCAAGATATTAGACAGGGGAACAATCAGCCCCAGCATTTT; CDR3: CASSQDIRQGNNQPQHF
V: TRBV7-9; J: TRBJ1-1; size: .; D: .; DNA: TGTGCCAGCAGCTTATTTAGGACAAGAAGTGAAGCTTTCTTT; CDR3: CASSLFRTRSEAFF
V: TRBV29-1; J: TRBJ1-3; size: few; D: .; DNA: TGCAGCGTTGTTTCCTCTGGAAACACCATATATTTT; CDR3: CSVVSSGNTIYF
V: TRBV7-3; J: TRBJ1-1; size: .; D: .; DNA: TGTGCCAGCGGCCTAGTCCCGAGGGGGACTGAAGCTTTCTTT; CDR3: CASGLVPRGTEAFF
V: TRBV5-1; J: TRBJ1-1; size: .; D: .; DNA: TGCGCCAGCAGCTTGGAGGCATGGGCTGAAGCTTTCTTT; CDR3: CASSLEAWAEAFF
V: TRBV19; J: TRBJ1-2; size: once; D: .; DNA: TGTGCCAGTAGTATGATAGCCACGAACTATGGCTACACCTTC; CDR3: CASSMIATNYGYTF
V: TRBV7-2; J: TRBJ2-3; size: .; D: TRBD1; DNA: TGTGCCAGCAGCCCTTGGGGACCGGGACAGGGTACAGATACGCAGTATTTT; CDR3: CASSPWGPGQGTDTQYF
V: TRBV7-3; J: TRBJ1-1; size: .; D: .; DNA: TGTGCCAGCAGCTCACACAACGGCGCCACTGAAGCTTTCTTT; CDR3: CASSSHNGATEAFF
V: TRBV7-8; J: TRBJ2-3; size: .; D: TRBD1; DNA: TGTGCCAGCAGCCGCTTTCTGGGACAGGACGCAGATACGCAGTATTTT; CDR3: CASSRFLGQDADTQYF
V: TRBV5-5; J: TRBJ1-2; size: few; D: .; DNA: TGTGCCAGCAGCTTGGAACAGGGCCCCATATATGGCTACACCTTC; CDR3: CASSLEQGPIYGYTF
V: TRBV20-1; J: TRBJ1-5; size: few; D: .; DNA: TGCAGTGCTAGAGGGGGGACGCTCGGGCCCAATCAGCCCCAGCATTTT; CDR3: CSARGGTLGPNQPQHF
V: TRBV5-1; J: TRBJ2-3; size: .; D: .; DNA: TGCGCCAGCAGCTACGGGACGGATAATGAAAAACTGTATTTT; CDR3: CASSYGTDNEKLYF
V: TRBV7-8; J: TRBJ1-1; size: once; D: TRBD1; DNA: TGTGCCAGCAGCTTAGTCGGGACAGTTATTACTGAAGCTTTCTTT; CDR3: CASSLVGTVITEAFF
V: TRBV4-1; J: TRBJ1-4; size: few; D: .; DNA: TGCGCCAGCAGCCCCGGGAATACTGAAAAACTGTTTTTT; CDR3: CASSPGNTEKLFF
V: TRBV20-1; J: TRBJ1-5; size: .; D: .; DNA: TGCAGTGCCCTGCACGACGTGGAGGGGTTCAATCAGCCCCAGCATTTT; CDR3: CSALHDVEGFNQPQHF
V: TRBV6-1; J: TRBJ1-5; size: few; D: .; DNA: TGTGCCAGCAGTGACTTAGGAAAGAACCAGCCCCAGCATTTT; CDR3: CASSDLGKNQPQHF
V: TRBV12-3/TRBV12-4; J: TRBJ2-3; size: .; D: .; DNA: TGTGCCAGCAGCAACACTAGAGGCAGAACAGATACGCGGTATTTT; CDR3: CASSNTRGRTDTRYF
V: TRBV20-1; J: TRBJ1-5; size: few; D: TRBD1; DNA: TGCAGTGCTAGAGGGGGGCAGGGGGCTGGCAATCAGCCCCAGCATTTT; CDR3: CSARGGQGAGNQPQHF
V: TRBV7-2; J: TRBJ1-2; size: .; D: .; DNA: TGTGCCAGCAGCGTGAGGGGGGGGTATGGCTACACCTTC; CDR3: CASSVRGGYGYTF
V: TRBV27; J: TRBJ2-1; size: .; D: .; DNA: TGTGCCAGCCGGAGGGGGGTCTCCTACAATGAGCAGTTCTTC; CDR3: CASRRGVSYNEQFF
V: TRBV4-1; J: TRBJ2-2; size: .; D: TRBD2; DNA: TGCGCCAGCCGACTAGCGGGGAGTCTCAACACCGGGGAGCTGTTTTTT; CDR3: CASRLAGSLNTGELFF
V: TRBV29-1; J: TRBJ2-3; size: .; D: TRBD1; DNA: TGCAGCATTCGTCCAGGGACAGTAAGCACAGATACGCAGTATTTT; CDR3: CSIRPGTVSTDTQYF
V: TRBV5-1; J: TRBJ1-1; size: few; D: TRBD1; DNA: TGCGCCAGCAGCTTGGAAAGGACAGGAGACACTGAAGCTTTCTTT; CDR3: CASSLERTGDTEAFF
V: TRBV20-1; J: TRBJ1-2; size: .; D: TRBD1; DNA: TGCAGTGCTAGAGATGACAGGGGGCTGGAGTATGGCTACACCTTC; CDR3: CSARDDRGLEYGYTF
V: TRBV29-1; J: TRBJ2-3; size: many; D: .; DNA: TGCAGCGTTGCCCCTTACAGCACAGATACGCAGTATTTT; CDR3: CSVAPYSTDTQYF